This T cell receptor beta chain was identified during a study of blood T cell repertoires in COVID-19. This table comes from immunoSEQ multiplex PCR, and its TCRdb copy is limited to in-frame clones, with some not included. The sample carries roughly 250,000 clones, 84% recorded once. The clonotype originates from a human donor in a cohort sampled during active COVID-19. Sequencing input: peripheral blood.

Here the CDR3 DNA reads TGTGCCACCAGCAGAGATTCCCTAGCGGGAGGACCCTACGAGCAGTACTTC. Translated, it gives CATSRDSLAGGPYEQYF. The rearrangement joins TRBV15 to TRBJ2-7, with 11 bases that match TRBD2. The V gene end was trimmed by 0 bases and the J gene end by 2 bases; junction bases not matched to a gene: 6. The V gene's germline CDR1 is LNHNV and CDR2 YYDKDF (reference sequence). This CDR3 has 17 residues.